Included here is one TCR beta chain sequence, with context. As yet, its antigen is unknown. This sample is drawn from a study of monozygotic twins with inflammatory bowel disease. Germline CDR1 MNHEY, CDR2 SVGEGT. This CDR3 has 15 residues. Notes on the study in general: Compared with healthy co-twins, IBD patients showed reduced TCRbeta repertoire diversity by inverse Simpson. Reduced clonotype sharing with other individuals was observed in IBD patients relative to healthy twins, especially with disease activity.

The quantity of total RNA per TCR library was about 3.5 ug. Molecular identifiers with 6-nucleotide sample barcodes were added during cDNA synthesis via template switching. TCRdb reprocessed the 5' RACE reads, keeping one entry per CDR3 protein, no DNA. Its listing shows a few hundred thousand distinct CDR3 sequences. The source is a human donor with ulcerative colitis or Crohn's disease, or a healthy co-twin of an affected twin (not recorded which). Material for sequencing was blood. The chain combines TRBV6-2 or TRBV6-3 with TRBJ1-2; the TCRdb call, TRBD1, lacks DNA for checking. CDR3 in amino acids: CASSYSHRGRGYYTF.